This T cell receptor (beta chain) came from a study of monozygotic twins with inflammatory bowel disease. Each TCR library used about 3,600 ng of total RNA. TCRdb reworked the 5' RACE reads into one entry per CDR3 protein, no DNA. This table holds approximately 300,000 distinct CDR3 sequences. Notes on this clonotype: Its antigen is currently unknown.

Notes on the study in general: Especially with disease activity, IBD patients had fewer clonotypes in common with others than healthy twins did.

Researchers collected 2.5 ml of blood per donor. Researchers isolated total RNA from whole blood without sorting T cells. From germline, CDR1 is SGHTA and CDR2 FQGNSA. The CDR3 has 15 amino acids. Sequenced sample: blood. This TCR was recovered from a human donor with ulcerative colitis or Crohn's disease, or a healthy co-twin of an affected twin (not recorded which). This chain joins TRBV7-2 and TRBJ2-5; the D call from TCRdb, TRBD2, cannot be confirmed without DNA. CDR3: CASSPLGLRQETQYF.